This TCR beta chain originates from a study of beta chain features in type 1 diabetes. The sample holds a few counts of this clone. Of the isolated RNA, all was reverse transcribed, and so the sequenced material was expressed TCRB transcripts. Method: immunoSEQ multiplex PCR; TCRdb's copy keeps in-frame clones and lacks some. The sample yields 900,000 or so clones, roughly 15% seen once. The receptor's source is a woman between 18 and 29 years old in good health. The specimen was naive CD4+ T cells from blood.

In DNA form, the CDR3 reads TGTGCCAGCAGTTTTGGGCTCCCGGGCGCAGATACGCAGTATTTT. Amino acid sequence: CASSFGLPGADTQYF. J is TRBJ2-3 and V is TRBV6-5; D is unresolved. This CDR3 is built from 15 residues. Between the trimmed V and J ends, which lost 4 bases and 4 bases, there was a span of 15 bases. Looked up from germline, CDR1 is MNHEY and CDR2 is SVGAGI.